These T cell receptor beta chains were read from a single sample in a study of T cells in Graves' hyperthyroidism and ophthalmopathy. TCRdb ran MiXCR on the multiplex PCR reads and lists one entry per CDR3 protein. The sample has about 380,000 distinct CDR3 sequences, around 13% seen once; the top ten hold around 20%. Sequencing was carried out using blood. The source is a woman aged 25 to 39 with Graves' ophthalmopathy. Each CDR3 is given with its conserved first and last residue. The order of the fields is clone size, D gene, J gene, V gene, CDR3 DNA, CDR3 protein. The D gene is left open where the match is weak. Rows may omit the clone size; those that give it use once, few, many or a size class.

abundance: NA
d_gene: TRBD2
j_gene: TRBJ2-3
v_gene: TRBV13
CDR3nt: TGTGCCAGCAGCTTAATAGTAGCGGGGGCGAAAGATACGCAGTATTTT
CDR3aa: CASSLIVAGAKDTQYF

abundance: NA
d_gene: NA
j_gene: TRBJ1-1
v_gene: TRBV2
CDR3nt: TGTGCCAGCAGTGATTCCAGGGATCCCATTGGGACTGAAGCTTTCTTT
CDR3aa: CASSDSRDPIGTEAFF

abundance: once
d_gene: TRBD2
j_gene: TRBJ2-3
v_gene: TRBV7-3
CDR3nt: TGTGCCAGCAAAACAGCGGGGGGCACAGATACGCAGTATTTT
CDR3aa: CASKTAGGTDTQYF

abundance: many
d_gene: NA
j_gene: TRBJ2-1
v_gene: TRBV9
CDR3nt: TGTGCCAGCAGCGCCTCTAACTACAATGAGCAGTTCTTC
CDR3aa: CASSASNYNEQFF

abundance: many
d_gene: TRBD2
j_gene: TRBJ2-7
v_gene: TRBV5-6
CDR3nt: TGTGCCAGCAGCTCCATGGCGGGGGGCGTCTACGAGCAGTACTTC
CDR3aa: CASSSMAGGVYEQYF

abundance: many
d_gene: TRBD1
j_gene: TRBJ1-2
v_gene: TRBV7-8
CDR3nt: TGTGCCAGCAGCTTAGAGGGACAGAGCTACTATGGCTACACCTTC
CDR3aa: CASSLEGQSYYGYTF

abundance: once
d_gene: NA
j_gene: TRBJ2-4
v_gene: TRBV29-1
CDR3nt: TGCAGCGTTGAAGATGGGTGGGGAGCCAAAAACATTCAGTACTTC
CDR3aa: CSVEDGWGAKNIQYF

abundance: many
d_gene: TRBD2
j_gene: TRBJ2-1
v_gene: TRBV29-1
CDR3nt: TGCAGTTCCCCGGGGGGACCCAACTACAATGAGCAGTTCTTC
CDR3aa: CSSPGGPNYNEQFF

abundance: many
d_gene: NA
j_gene: TRBJ2-1
v_gene: TRBV30
CDR3nt: TGTGCCTGGAGATTGGCGGGGTCCTACAATGAGCAGTTCTTC
CDR3aa: CAWRLAGSYNEQFF

abundance: few
d_gene: NA
j_gene: TRBJ1-1
v_gene: TRBV6-1
CDR3nt: TGTGCCAGCGGCCGGGACTGGGGTACTGAAGCTTTCTTT
CDR3aa: CASGRDWGTEAFF

abundance: many
d_gene: NA
j_gene: TRBJ1-2
v_gene: TRBV12-3/TRBV12-4
CDR3nt: TGTGCCAGCAGTCTTGGGAGCATGACCCATGGCTACACCTTC
CDR3aa: CASSLGSMTHGYTF

abundance: many
d_gene: TRBD1
j_gene: TRBJ1-5
v_gene: TRBV20-1
CDR3nt: TGCAGTGCTCGACTACAGGGGAGCAATCAGCCCCAGCATTTT
CDR3aa: CSARLQGSNQPQHF

abundance: NA
d_gene: TRBD1
j_gene: TRBJ1-2
v_gene: TRBV18
CDR3nt: TGTGCCAGCTCACCCGTATCCCCGAGACAGGGTTCGTATGGCTACACCTTC
CDR3aa: CASSPVSPRQGSYGYTF

abundance: NA
d_gene: TRBD2
j_gene: TRBJ2-7
v_gene: TRBV5-4
CDR3nt: TGTGCCAGCAGACTTGGGGGGGAAGGGTACGAGCAGTACTTC
CDR3aa: CASRLGGEGYEQYF

abundance: NA
d_gene: NA
j_gene: TRBJ2-2
v_gene: TRBV19
CDR3nt: TGTGCCAGCCGAAGGGATCCGAACACCGGGGAGCTGTTTTTT
CDR3aa: CASRRDPNTGELFF

abundance: many
d_gene: NA
j_gene: TRBJ1-1
v_gene: TRBV11-2
CDR3nt: TGTGCCAGCAGCTTAGTAGGCAGGAAGAACACTGAAGCTTTCTTT
CDR3aa: CASSLVGRKNTEAFF

abundance: NA
d_gene: NA
j_gene: TRBJ1-4
v_gene: TRBV29-1
CDR3nt: TGCAGCGTTGAAGATAGGAGGGGTGCAACTAATGAAAAACTGTTTTTT
CDR3aa: CSVEDRRGATNEKLFF

abundance: many
d_gene: TRBD2
j_gene: TRBJ2-3
v_gene: TRBV28
CDR3nt: TGTGCCAGCGCTAGCGGGTCAGATACGCAGTATTTT
CDR3aa: CASASGSDTQYF

abundance: few
d_gene: TRBD1
j_gene: TRBJ2-7
v_gene: TRBV7-9
CDR3nt: TGTGCCAGCAGCTTAACCTCCGGGACAGGAGGCGAGCAGTACTTC
CDR3aa: CASSLTSGTGGEQYF

abundance: many
d_gene: TRBD1
j_gene: TRBJ1-1
v_gene: TRBV6-1
CDR3nt: TGTGCCAGCAGTCGACAGGGTTTTATTTTTCCCCCTGAAGCTTTCTTT
CDR3aa: CASSRQGFIFPPEAFF

abundance: few
d_gene: NA
j_gene: TRBJ2-7
v_gene: TRBV6-1
CDR3nt: TGTGCCAGCAGTCAGGCTCCAAACTCCTACGAGCAGTACTTC
CDR3aa: CASSQAPNSYEQYF

abundance: many
d_gene: TRBD1
j_gene: TRBJ2-6
v_gene: TRBV7-8
CDR3nt: TGTGCCAGCAGCGTCGGGACAGGGTTAGCTGGGGCCAACGTCCTGACTTTC
CDR3aa: CASSVGTGLAGANVLTF

abundance: many
d_gene: NA
j_gene: TRBJ1-5
v_gene: TRBV19
CDR3nt: TGTGCCAGTAGCGGAACGTTCCTCGGCCAACAGCCCCAGCATTTT
CDR3aa: CASSGTFLGQQPQHF

abundance: many
d_gene: NA
j_gene: TRBJ1-5
v_gene: TRBV6-1
CDR3nt: TGTGCCAGCAGTGGGGCAGATCAGCCCCAGCATTTT
CDR3aa: CASSGADQPQHF

abundance: many
d_gene: TRBD1
j_gene: TRBJ2-3
v_gene: TRBV29-1
CDR3nt: TGCAGCGTCGAGGGAGGGACAGGGGAAAGAAATACGCAGTATTTT
CDR3aa: CSVEGGTGERNTQYF

abundance: NA
d_gene: NA
j_gene: TRBJ1-6
v_gene: TRBV7-6
CDR3nt: TGTGCCAGCAGCTTAGAGAGCTCCTATAATTCACCCCTCCACTTT
CDR3aa: CASSLESSYNSPLHF

abundance: NA
d_gene: NA
j_gene: TRBJ2-7
v_gene: TRBV28
CDR3nt: TGTGCCAGCAGTTTATTAGGTCCCTACGAGCAGTACTTC
CDR3aa: CASSLLGPYEQYF

abundance: few
d_gene: NA
j_gene: TRBJ1-3
v_gene: TRBV7-9
CDR3nt: TGTGCCAGCAGCTTAGTGGTTTCGTCCATATATTTT
CDR3aa: CASSLVVSSIYF

abundance: many
d_gene: NA
j_gene: TRBJ1-2
v_gene: TRBV20-1
CDR3nt: TGCAGTGCTCGGAACGACAGAGACTATGGCTACACCTTC
CDR3aa: CSARNDRDYGYTF

abundance: few
d_gene: NA
j_gene: TRBJ1-2
v_gene: TRBV29-1
CDR3nt: TGCAGCGGATTGGGGAGGTATGGCTACACCTTC
CDR3aa: CSGLGRYGYTF

abundance: NA
d_gene: TRBD1
j_gene: TRBJ1-2
v_gene: TRBV7-7
CDR3nt: TGTGCCAGCAGCTTACAAACAGGGGGCTTAGATGGCTACACCTTC
CDR3aa: CASSLQTGGLDGYTF

abundance: few
d_gene: NA
j_gene: TRBJ2-5
v_gene: TRBV10-3
CDR3nt: TGTGCCATCAGTGAGTCCGGCGGGACCCAGTACTTC
CDR3aa: CAISESGGTQYF

abundance: many
d_gene: TRBD1
j_gene: TRBJ1-4
v_gene: TRBV3-1
CDR3nt: TGTGCCAGCAGCCAGGGACAGATAAATGAAAAACTGTTTTTT
CDR3aa: CASSQGQINEKLFF

abundance: few
d_gene: TRBD1
j_gene: TRBJ1-4
v_gene: TRBV7-2
CDR3nt: TGTGCCAGCAGCTTAGCGACAGGGGCTAATGAAAAACTGTTTTTT
CDR3aa: CASSLATGANEKLFF

abundance: NA
d_gene: TRBD1
j_gene: TRBJ1-2
v_gene: TRBV20-1
CDR3nt: TGCAGTGCTAAGACAGGGACTACCTATGGCTACACCTTC
CDR3aa: CSAKTGTTYGYTF

abundance: many
d_gene: TRBD1
j_gene: TRBJ2-7
v_gene: TRBV20-1
CDR3nt: TGCAGTGCGACAGAGACAGGGGCCTACGAGCAGTACTTC
CDR3aa: CSATETGAYEQYF

abundance: NA
d_gene: NA
j_gene: TRBJ1-2
v_gene: TRBV12-3/TRBV12-4
CDR3nt: TGTGCCAGCAGTTTAGGGTCCGGACACGGTCGCTATGGCTACACCTTC
CDR3aa: CASSLGSGHGRYGYTF